Below are 8 T cell receptor beta chains sequenced from a single sample in a study of T cell changes during pregnancy in multiple sclerosis. Data came from immunoSEQ multiplex PCR; TCRdb stores just in-frame clones and leaves some out. The table lists some 39,000 clones, around 90% of them singletons. This material consisted of CD4+ T cells from peripheral blood mononuclear cells, taken in the second trimester of pregnancy. These receptors all stem from a female donor in good health, enrolled as a control in a pregnancy study.

This chain connects TRBV19 to TRBJ2-2; weak D call: TRBD1 (5 bases). CDR3 size: 14 residues. The V end was cut by 1 base, the J end by 4 bases, with 7 bases between. Germline V gene data show CDR1 as LNHDA and CDR2 as SQIVND (reference sequence). Written as DNA, the CDR3 is TGTGCCAGTAGTATAGCAGGGATCACCGGGGAGCTGTTTTTT. Translating it yields CASSIAGITGELFF.

The chain links TRBV6-1 to TRBJ1-2; D is undetermined. V lost 1 base, J lost 0 bases, and 9 bases lay in between. Germline-derived CDR1 and CDR2 are MNHNS and SASEGT. This CDR3 contains 15 residues. CDR3 residues: CASSEVRGANYGYTF. The CDR3 region has the DNA TGTGCCAGCAGTGAAGTACGCGGAGCTAACTATGGCTACACCTTC.

In its sample, this clone was seen once. The chain employs TRBV12-5 and TRBJ2-7, with 13 positions matching TRBD2. CDR1 and CDR2 (germline): LGHNT, FRNRAP. CDR3 size: 17 residues. The V gene end was trimmed by 11 bases and the J gene end by 0 bases; junction bases not matched to a gene: 13. The CDR3: CACQKTSGGSSSYEQYF. As DNA, the CDR3 is TGTGCTTGTCAGAAGACTAGCGGGGGGTCGAGCTCCTACGAGCAGTACTTC. Full variable domain (outside the CDR3, taken from reference TRBV12-5 and TRBJ2-7): DARVTQTPRHKVTEMGQEVTMRCQPILGHNTVFWYRQTMMQGLELLAYFRNRAPLDDSGMPKDRFSAEMPDATLATLKIQPSEPRDSAVYFCACQKTSGGSSSYEQYFGPGTRLTVT.

The V gene is TRBV6-5, the J gene TRBJ1-6; D remains unclear. The CDR3 has 13 amino acids. V was shortened by 0 bases and J by 9 bases, with 6 bases between the two germline ends. CDR1 is MNHEY and CDR2 is SVGAGI in the germline V gene. CDR3 region: CASSYSRGSPLHF. CDR3 coding DNA: TGTGCCAGCAGTTACTCGCGGGGTTCACCCCTCCACTTT.

This sequence joins TRBV6-5 and TRBJ1-2; maybe TRBD1 (5 bases). V lost 4 bases and J 3 bases, leaving 12 bases between the germline ends. Germline V gene lookup returns CDR1 MNHEY and CDR2 SVGAGI. There are 14 residues in the CDR3. The CDR3 sequence is CASSLTEDDYGYTF. CDR3 in DNA: TGTGCCAGCAGTTTGACAGAGGACGACTATGGCTACACCTTC.

The chain carries TRBV5-1 and TRBJ1-4; 11 nucleotides align to TRBD1. This CDR3 comprises 15 residues. The ends lost 7 bases at V and 3 bases at J; junction bases unmatched: 5. Germline CDR1 reads SGHRS; CDR2 reads YFSETQ. The CDR3 bases are TGCGCCAGCGGACAGGGGGCCCCCGCTAATGAAAAACTGTTTTTT. This translates into CASGQGAPANEKLFF.

This sequence joins TRBV4-2 and TRBJ1-6; D is uncertain. Per germline, CDR1 LGHNA and CDR2 YNFKEQ. V was trimmed by 0 bases and J by 7 bases, leaving 7 bases between them. The length of the CDR3 is 14 residues. CDR3 loop: CASSQDILNSPLHF. CDR3 nucleotide sequence: TGTGCCAGCAGCCAAGATATCCTGAATTCACCCCTCCACTTT.

The chain couples TRBV18 to TRBJ2-2; D gene unclear. The CDR3 has 18 amino acids. The germline V gene has CDR1 KGHSH and CDR2 LQKENI. The V and J ends lost 8 bases and 0 bases respectively, with 22 bases between them. The CDR3 sequence is CASQTDWARRSNTGELFF. CDR3 coding DNA: TGTGCCAGCCAGACCGATTGGGCCCGCCGATCGAACACCGGGGAGCTGTTTTTT.